The 25 T cell receptor beta chains below all came from one sample that was sequenced in a study of cytomegalovirus exposure and HLA in healthy donors. Use of 60 Vbeta and 13 Jbeta primers characterized the PCR. Sequencing used immunoSEQ multiplex PCR; TCRdb keeps in-frame clones, though not all of them. The sample includes roughly 130,000 clones, about 84% seen only once; the top ten take approximately 1%. The sequencing sample was made of PBMCs. The receptors were gathered from a boy younger than 18 in good health and CMV-seronegative.

The genes are TRBV6-1 and TRBJ2-1; 7 bases line up with TRBD2. The CDR3 has 18 amino acids. CDR1 and CDR2 (germline): MNHNS, SASEGT. The V gene end was trimmed by 4 bases and the J gene end by 6 bases; junction bases not matched to a gene: 18. CDR3 sequence: CASSGGGRERWAFNEQFF. In DNA, the CDR3 is TGTGCCAGCAGTGGGGGGGGAAGAGAGCGCTGGGCCTTCAATGAGCAGTTCTTC.

This chain uses TRBV14 with TRBJ1-1; the D is unclear. CDR3 length equals 13 residues. V was cut by 1 base and J by 3 bases, with 6 bases left in between. Germline loops: CDR1 SGHDN, CDR2 FVKESK. The CDR3 DNA is TGTGCCAGCAGCCAAGGGCCTCACACTGAAGCTTTCTTT. Translating gives CASSQGPHTEAFF.

This chain connects TRBV4-3 to TRBJ1-3; D is undetermined. V lost 4 bases and J 0 bases, leaving 10 bases between the germline ends. Germline lookup yields CDR1 LGHNA and CDR2 YSLEER. The length of the CDR3 is 15 residues. CDR3 bases: TGCGCCAGCAGCCCCCAGTCGAACTCTGGAAACACCATATATTTT. Amino acid sequence: CASSPQSNSGNTIYF.

The chain combines TRBV27 with TRBJ2-7; TRBD2 agrees at 11 bases. V trimming: 7 bases; J trimming: 6 bases; junction bases outside the gene matches: 11. Germline CDR1 is MNHEY and CDR2 is SMNVEV (reference sequence). The CDR3 extends over 15 amino acids. As DNA, the CDR3 is TGTGCCAGCAACACCGCCCGGCTAGCGGGAGGCGAGCAGTACTTC. Its translation: CASNTARLAGGEQYF.

The chain has TRBV19 and TRBJ2-2; no firm D call. CDR3 size: 13 residues. V shed 5 bases and J shed 8 bases, with 12 bases lying between them. CDR1 is LNHDA and CDR2 is SQIVND in the germline V gene (reference sequence). CDR3 sequence reads: CASSVYRSGELFF. The CDR3, as DNA: TGTGCCAGTAGTGTCTACAGATCAGGGGAGCTGTTTTTT.

This rearrangement joins TRBV7-6 to TRBJ1-3, with 9 bases identical to TRBD1. The V and J ends lost 5 bases and 4 bases, in that order; junction bases with no gene match: 6. This CDR3 spans 15 amino acids. Germline V lookup: CDR1 SGHVS, CDR2 FNYEAQ. The DNA of the CDR3 is TGTGCCAGCAGCGCGGACAGGGGACTGGGAAACACCATATATTTT. Translation: CASSADRGLGNTIYF.

This clone was picked up one time. The chain combines TRBV9 with TRBJ2-7; 14 positions agree with TRBD2. The junction had 11 bases not matched to a gene; V was cut back by 3 bases and J by 3 bases. Germline loops: CDR1 SGDLS, CDR2 YYNGEE. The CDR3 extends over 18 amino acids. The CDR3 is CASSARPGTSGSFYEQYF. Written as DNA, the CDR3 is TGTGCCAGCAGCGCGCGACCTGGGACTAGCGGGAGTTTCTACGAGCAGTACTTC.

The rearrangement joins TRBV6-5 to TRBJ1-1; possibly TRBD1 for D (6 bases). Germline lookup yields CDR1 MNHEY and CDR2 SVGAGI. The CDR3 loop spans 13 amino acids. The ends were cut back, 8 bases at V and 1 base at J, with 11 bases in the middle. CDR3 in DNA: TGTGCCAGCCAAACGACAGGGAACACTGAAGCTTTCTTT. It yields the protein CASQTTGNTEAFF.

The V and J genes are TRBV30 and TRBJ2-1, with D possibly being TRBD2 (6 bases). Trimming left V 0 bases short and J 3 bases short, with 9 bases between. The CDR3 runs to 14 residues. The germline gives CDR1 GTSNPN, CDR2 SVGIG (reference sequence). CDR3 region: CAWSVLAFYNEQFF. The CDR3, as DNA: TGTGCCTGGAGTGTACTAGCTTTCTACAATGAGCAGTTCTTC.

The table lists this clone with a few counts. The chain carries TRBV5-4 and TRBJ2-7; TRBD1 matches at 7 bases. The germline V gene has CDR1 SGHNT and CDR2 YYREEE (reference sequence). The ends lost 3 bases at V and 3 bases at J; junction bases unmatched: 6. This CDR3 comprises 14 residues. CDR3 residues: CASSSRDSVYEQYF. The DNA of the CDR3 is TGTGCCAGCAGCTCCCGGGACAGCGTCTACGAGCAGTACTTC.

The chain joins TRBV5-4 to TRBJ1-1, with D perhaps matching TRBD1 (6 bases). In germline, CDR1 is SGHNT, CDR2 YYREEE (reference sequence). The ends were cut back, 4 bases at V and 11 bases at J, with 12 bases in the middle. This CDR3 comprises 11 residues. The CDR3 coding sequence is TGTGCCAGCAGCCTGGGGGGGCGGGCTTTCTTT. Translation gives CASSLGGRAFF.

V gene TRBV13 combines with J gene TRBJ1-5, with D possibly being TRBD1 (5 bases). V lost 9 bases and J 0 bases, leaving 15 bases between the germline ends. The V gene's germline CDR1 is PRHDT and CDR2 FYEKMQ (reference sequence). The length of the CDR3 is 15 residues. Here the CDR3 reads CARLRGGYSNQPQHF. Written as DNA, the CDR3 is TGTGCCAGACTCCGGGGGGGGTATAGCAATCAGCCCCAGCATTTT.

As to this clone: The germline gene is not matched at one end of the junction; a read error may be the cause. The V call is TRBV7-6, the J call TRBJ2-3, with TRBD1 matching over 8 bases. This CDR3 has 12 residues. Germline V gene sequence: CDR1 SGHVS, CDR2 FNYEAQ. The CDR3 region is CASSHLDRVVSF. As DNA, the CDR3 is TGTGCCAGCAGCCACCTGGACAGGGTCGTGTCTTTT.

The CDR3 DNA reads as TGTGCCAGCAGCTTGGCAGGGGCTCAGGACACCGGGGAGCTGTTTTTT. It translates to CASSLAGAQDTGELFF. The chain is built from TRBV5-4 and TRBJ2-2, with a tentative D call TRBD1 (6 bases). The CDR3 runs to 16 residues. Germline lookup yields CDR1 SGHNT and CDR2 YYREEE (reference sequence). Trimming pared 0 bases from V and 3 bases from J, leaving 12 bases between.

This chain connects TRBV5-1 to TRBJ2-2, with 8 bases fitting TRBD1. The V and J ends lost 5 bases and 1 base, in that order; junction bases with no gene match: 4. The V gene's germline CDR1 is SGHRS and CDR2 YFSETQ. The CDR3 runs 15 residues. This CDR3 reads CASSSGTGNTGELFF. The CDR3 nucleotides read TGCGCCAGCAGTTCCGGGACAGGGAACACCGGGGAGCTGTTTTTT.

The rearrangement joins TRBV25-1 to TRBJ2-7, with TRBD2 matching over 12 bases. J gave up 5 bases and V 3 bases, and 14 bases lay outside the gene matches. The V gene's germline CDR1 is MGHDK and CDR2 SYGVNS. This CDR3 comprises 18 residues. The CDR3 DNA follows: TGTGCCAGCAGTGACCTAAACTCCTTGACTAGCGGGAGCCACGAGCAGTACTTC. Translated, it gives CASSDLNSLTSGSHEQYF.

This clone was detected a few times. This chain links TRBV4-1 with TRBJ2-7; 9 bases line up with TRBD2. J lost 6 bases, V lost 3 bases, and 12 bases had no gene match. The CDR3 has 16 residues. Germline-derived CDR1 and CDR2 are MGHRA and YSYEKL. The CDR3 bases are TGCGCCAGCAGCCATGCCCCCGGACTAGCGCACTCCGAGCAGTACTTC. Residues: CASSHAPGLAHSEQYF.

The chain links TRBV20-1 to TRBJ2-1; D perhaps matches TRBD1 (5 bases). Trimming pared 4 bases from V and 7 bases from J, leaving 8 bases between. This CDR3 has 11 residues. Germline CDR1 is DFQATT and CDR2 is SNEGSKA (reference sequence). CDR3 region: CSATPGNEQFF. The CDR3 DNA follows: TGCAGTGCTACCCCAGGGAATGAGCAGTTCTTC.

This chain links TRBV7-2 with TRBJ1-2; TRBD1 might be the D (6 bases). Trimming took 5 bases from V and 8 from J, leaving 9 bases between them. Germline V gene data show CDR1 as SGHTA and CDR2 as FQGNSA. This CDR3 spans 11 amino acids. DNA for the CDR3: TGTGCCAGCAGCATGACAGGAGGCTACACCTTC. Its protein product is CASSMTGGYTF.

In this sample, this clone turned up a few times. J is TRBJ2-1 and V is TRBV5-1; possible D gene TRBD2, 6 bases. The germline CDR1 and CDR2 sequences are SGHRS and YFSETQ. Trimming cost V 3 bases and J 8 bases, with 12 bases left between them. The CDR3 totals 13 residues. The CDR3 here is CASSSEGFDEQFF. The CDR3 nucleotides are TGCGCCAGCAGCTCGGAGGGGTTCGATGAGCAGTTCTTC.

The gene calls are TRBV5-1 and TRBJ2-3; 9 nucleotides match TRBD1. The CDR3 loop spans 15 amino acids. Germline CDR1 SGHRS, CDR2 YFSETQ. The ends lost 5 bases at V and 5 bases at J; junction bases unmatched: 9. CDR3 loop: CASRPRTGEVDTQYF. CDR3 sequence (DNA): TGCGCCAGCAGACCTCGGACAGGGGAAGTAGATACGCAGTATTTT.

The rearrangement uses TRBV27 and TRBJ1-1, with 7 nucleotides matching TRBD1. There are 18 residues in the CDR3. J was trimmed by 1 base and V by 2 bases; bases with no gene match: 13. Looked up from germline, CDR1 is MNHEY and CDR2 is SMNVEV (reference sequence). CDR3 loop: CASSLSGWPGGGNTEAFF. The CDR3 DNA reads TGTGCCAGCAGTTTAAGTGGCTGGCCAGGGGGAGGGAACACTGAAGCTTTCTTT.

This clone was seen once. The CDR3 here is CASSLAGVHSGNTIYF. In nucleotides, the CDR3 is TGTGCCAGCAGCTTAGCAGGGGTCCATTCCGGAAACACCATATATTTT. This chain joins TRBV7-2 and TRBJ1-3; D perhaps matches TRBD1 (5 bases). Germline V gene data show CDR1 as SGHTA and CDR2 as FQGNSA. This CDR3 has 16 residues. Trimming took 0 bases from V and 4 from J, leaving 13 bases between them.

This clone turned up a few times. The CDR3 DNA is TGTGCCAGCACTGGGACACCATCCGCCCACGAGCAGTACTTC. Its protein is CASTGTPSAHEQYF. The rearrangement links TRBV6-6 to TRBJ2-7; D possibly corresponds to TRBD1 (6 bases). Trimming removed 7 bases from V and 5 bases from J, with 18 bases in between. Germline CDR1 and CDR2: MNHNY and SVGAGI (reference sequence). This CDR3 is built from 14 residues.

The rearrangement joins TRBV5-1 to TRBJ1-1; D is possibly TRBD1 (6 bases). The germline CDR1 and CDR2 sequences are SGHRS and YFSETQ. Trimming shortened V by 2 bases and J by 7 bases, and 15 bases separated the two germline ends. CDR3 size: 14 residues. The DNA of the CDR3 is TGCGCCAGCAGCTTCCAGGGGTCAGCGGATGAAGCTTTCTTT. Translation: CASSFQGSADEAFF.